The TCR beta chain under discussion was sequenced for a study of T cells in women clearing cervical HPV infection. Overall study results and limits: CIN3+ cases had significantly higher TCR repertoire richness than controls, but evenness did not differ. Cases and controls were distinguished at AUC around 0.8 by richness and V genes.

Here immunoSEQ multiplex PCR was the method, and the copy in TCRdb shows in-frame clones only, minus some. In all, the sample yields 20,000 to 25,000 clones. All participants had a single incident cervical HPV16 infection, and prevalent HPV16 infections were excluded. The V end was cut by 4 bases, the J end by 0 bases, with 13 bases between. CDR3 length: 16 residues. Germline V gives CDR1 SNHLY, CDR2 FYNNEI. In the case of this clone: The target antigen is unknown. The read halts 3 residues ahead of the CDR3 end, with the missing end drawn from the germline J gene.

The source material was blood buffy coat. The rearrangement uses TRBV2 and TRBJ1-5, with D perhaps TRBD1 (5 bases). The source of this sequence is a woman between 18 and 75 years old with a cervical HPV16 infection that either progressed to CIN3+ or cleared (not recorded which). CDR3 DNA (partial): TGTGCCAGCAGTGGAAAACAGGAGTATAGCAATCAGCCC. This codes for CASSGKQEYSNQP. The whole CDR3 sequence is CASSGKQEYSNQPQHF.